Following are 20 T cell receptor beta chains from one sample sequenced in a study of blood T cell repertoires in COVID-19. The table came from immunoSEQ multiplex PCR; TCRdb's copy has only in-frame clones and leaves some out. This repertoire shows 100,000 to 150,000 clones, approximately 80% found once; its top ten account for roughly 25%. The sequencing sample was made of peripheral blood. Receptor source: a human donor in a cohort sampled during active COVID-19.

The chain couples TRBV6-5 to TRBJ1-1, with a tentative D call TRBD1 (5 bases). CDR1 and CDR2 from the germline V gene are MNHEY and SVGAGI. CDR3 size: 14 residues. The ends were cut back, 6 bases at V and 6 bases at J, with 17 bases in the middle. This chain's CDR3 is CASRLKPGWPEAFF. The DNA of the CDR3 is TGTGCCAGCAGACTTAAGCCAGGGTGGCCTGAAGCTTTCTTT.

This clone occurred many times. The chain combines TRBV4-1 with TRBJ2-2; no clear D. Per the germline V gene, CDR1 is MGHRA and CDR2 is YSYEKL. V lost 0 bases and J 8 bases, leaving 7 bases between the germline ends. The CDR3 extends over 13 amino acids. The CDR3 region has the DNA TGCGCCAGCAGCCAAGATCCGAGGGGGGAGCTGTTTTTT. It specifies CASSQDPRGELFF.

This clone has at least ten counts. The rearrangement uses TRBV10-3 and TRBJ2-7; the D gene is possibly TRBD1 (5 bases). The V gene lost 4 bases and the J gene lost 6 bases, with 10 bases spanning the gap. Per germline, CDR1 ENHRY and CDR2 SYGVKD. The CDR3 spans 12 residues. CDR3 sequence reads: CAISGGRVEQYF. The CDR3 nucleotides are TGTGCCATCAGTGGCGGCAGGGTCGAGCAGTACTTC.

V is TRBV2 and J is TRBJ1-5; D may be TRBD1 (6 bases). Germline values: CDR1 SNHLY, CDR2 FYNNEI. The CDR3 spans 13 residues. The V end was cut by 6 bases, the J end by 6 bases, with 12 bases between. In nucleotides, the CDR3 is TGTGCCAGCAGGGCAGGGGCGGGTCAGCCCCAGCATTTT. Protein: CASRAGAGQPQHF.

This chain links TRBV27 with TRBJ1-2; 12 nucleotides align to TRBD1. The CDR3 consists of 15 residues. The germline V gene has CDR1 MNHEY and CDR2 SMNVEV (reference sequence). Unmatched junction bases numbered 9, after V lost 5 bases and J lost 8 bases. DNA for the CDR3: TGTGCCAGCAGTGATCCGGGACAGGGGGCAGGGGGCTACACCTTC. Translated: CASSDPGQGAGGYTF.

V and J are TRBV7-8 and TRBJ2-2, with 9 bases identical to TRBD1. CDR1 SGHVS and CDR2 FQNEAQ come from the germline V gene. The CDR3 totals 16 residues. V shed 5 bases and J 3 bases; nucleotides not matched to a gene: 7. The CDR3 DNA reads as TGTGCCAGCAGCAAAACAGGGGGCGCTTACACCGGGGAGCTGTTTTTT. This codes for CASSKTGGAYTGELFF. The variable domain in full, with the rest retrieved from reference TRBV7-8 and TRBJ2-2, is GAGVSQSPRYKVAKRGQDVALRCDPISGHVSLFWYQQALGQGPEFLTYFQNEAQLDKSGLPSDRFFAERPEGSVSTLKIQRTQQEDSAVYLCASSKTGGAYTGELFFGEGSRLTVL.

The chain recombines TRBV5-6 with TRBJ2-2; 7 nucleotides line up with TRBD2. CDR3 length equals 16 residues. Germline CDR1 reads SGHDT; CDR2 reads YYEEEE. Trimming cost V 1 base and J 3 bases; bases outside gene matches: 6. CDR3 in DNA: TGTGCCAGCAGCTTGAGGGGAGGGTCGGACACCGGGGAGCTGTTTTTT. This gives the protein CASSLRGGSDTGELFF.

This sequence joins TRBV7-9 and TRBJ2-5, with 9 bases matching TRBD1. CDR1 is SEHNR, CDR2 FQNEAQ, per germline (reference sequence). V lost 0 bases to trimming and J lost 4 bases; unmatched junction nucleotides: 12. This CDR3 spans 18 amino acids. As DNA, the CDR3 is TGTGCCAGCAGCTTAGCCAAGCCGGGACAGGGTATTTCAGAGACCCAGTACTTC. Residues: CASSLAKPGQGISETQYF.

The CDR3 sequence: CASSLGPVQETQYF. The CDR3 DNA reads TGTGCCAGCAGCCTGGGGCCAGTTCAAGAGACCCAGTACTTC. The V and J genes are TRBV3-1 (or the pseudogene TRBV3-2) and TRBJ2-5; maybe TRBD1 (5 bases). Germline V CDR1 and CDR2: LGHDT, YNNKEL (reference sequence). V gave up 4 bases and J gave up 2 bases, with 11 bases separating them. The CDR3 consists of 14 residues.

This chain joins TRBV5-1 and TRBJ1-1, with D maybe TRBD1 (6 bases). CDR1 is SGHRS, CDR2 YFSETQ, per germline. The V end was cut by 0 bases, the J end by 8 bases, with 14 bases between. The CDR3 has 14 residues. DNA of the CDR3: TGCGCCAGCAGCTTGGATGAGGGGGGGCTGGAAGCTTTCTTT. Translated, it gives CASSLDEGGLEAFF. The complete variable domain, with remaining parts taken from reference TRBV5-1 and TRBJ1-1, reads KAGVTQTPRYLIKTRGQQVTLSCSPISGHRSVSWYQQTPGQGLQFLFEYFSETQRNKGNFPGRFSGRQFSNSRSEMNVSTLELGDSALYLCASSLDEGGLEAFFGQGTRLTVV.

This clone was found a few times. This chain links TRBV4-2 with TRBJ2-2; maybe TRBD1 (6 bases). Germline values: CDR1 LGHNA, CDR2 YNFKEQ. V was clipped by 1 base and J by 0 bases, with 6 bases between them. The CDR3 has 15 amino acids. The CDR3 nucleotides are TGTGCCAGCAGCCAAGGGGACACGAACACCGGGGAGCTGTTTTTT. Protein product: CASSQGDTNTGELFF.

The gene calls are TRBV4-2 and TRBJ1-5, with 7 positions matching TRBD1. In germline, CDR1 is LGHNA, CDR2 YNFKEQ. CDR3 size: 14 residues. The V gene end was trimmed by 9 bases and the J gene end by 1 base; junction bases not matched to a gene: 6. This CDR3 is CARPTGTSNQPQHF. DNA of the CDR3: TGTGCCAGACCGACAGGGACCAGCAATCAGCCCCAGCATTTT.

The chain links TRBV7-9 to TRBJ1-4; D unclear. This CDR3 is built from 11 residues. The germline gives CDR1 SEHNR, CDR2 FQNEAQ (reference sequence). V was clipped by 3 bases and J by 7 bases, with 3 bases between them. CDR3 sequence: CASSFLEKLFF. The CDR3 DNA follows: TGTGCCAGCAGCTTTCTTGAAAAACTGTTTTTT.

This sequence joins TRBV18 and TRBJ2-2; D unclear. The V and J ends lost 3 bases and 6 bases respectively, with 14 bases between them. This CDR3 region has 15 residues. Germline V gives CDR1 KGHSH, CDR2 LQKENI. The CDR3: CASSPSRVEAGELFF. CDR3 coding DNA: TGTGCCAGCTCACCGAGCCGGGTTGAAGCCGGGGAGCTGTTTTTT.

This clone was counted between two and nine times. This chain links TRBV7-2 with TRBJ1-6, with TRBD1 matching over 9 bases. Looked up from germline, CDR1 is SGHTA and CDR2 is FQGNSA. After removal of 5 bases from V and 10 bases from J, the junction contained 9 bases not matched to a gene. This CDR3 has 15 residues. CDR3 residues: CASSPRTGEDSPLHF. The CDR3 DNA reads as TGTGCCAGCAGCCCACGGACAGGGGAGGACTCACCCCTCCACTTT.

In its sample, this clone was seen once. The chain recombines TRBV6-1 with TRBJ2-5, with 11 bases aligning to TRBD2. Germline assignment: CDR1 MNHNS and CDR2 SASEGT. V lost 1 base to trimming and J lost 1 base; unmatched junction nucleotides: 8. The CDR3 extends over 18 amino acids. In DNA, the CDR3 is TGTGCCAGCAGTGAAGTGATTCGGACTAGCGGGCGCCAAGAGACCCAGTACTTC. The encoded protein is CASSEVIRTSGRQETQYF.

The V and J genes are TRBV5-1 and TRBJ2-5; TRBD2 is a possible D gene (7 bases). Trimming took 4 bases from V and 1 from J, leaving 14 bases between them. The germline V gene encodes CDR1 SGHRS and CDR2 YFSETQ. CDR3 length equals 15 residues. CDR3 protein: CASSPGGAAQETQYF. The CDR3 coding sequence is TGCGCCAGCAGCCCTGGGGGGGCAGCCCAAGAGACCCAGTACTTC.

This chain uses TRBV10-3 with TRBJ1-4; D may be TRBD1 (5 bases). V lost 7 bases and J lost 4, with 10 bases in between. The germline V gene has CDR1 ENHRY and CDR2 SYGVKD. The CDR3 covers 13 residues. The CDR3 DNA follows: TGTGCCATCAAAGGGGATGGTAATGAAAAACTGTTTTTT. Amino acid sequence: CAIKGDGNEKLFF.

This clone came up a few times. The rearrangement joins TRBV6-2 or TRBV6-3 to TRBJ2-7, with D perhaps TRBD2 (5 bases). The germline V gene has CDR1 MNHEY and CDR2 SVGEGT. The V gene lost 2 bases and the J gene lost 9 bases, with 11 bases spanning the gap. The CDR3 has 12 amino acids. CDR3 in DNA: TGTGCCAGCAGTTACAGACTACTGGGGCAGTACTTC. Translated, it gives CASSYRLLGQYF.

The J gene is TRBJ2-7, the V gene TRBV6-6; TRBD1 matches at 8 bases. This CDR3 is built from 13 residues. CDR1 is MNHNY, CDR2 SVGAGI, per germline (reference sequence). Trimming cost V 10 bases and J 2 bases; bases outside gene matches: 7. DNA for the CDR3: TGTGCCACAGGACAGGGTGGGACCTACGAGCAGTACTTC. Its translation: CATGQGGTYEQYF.